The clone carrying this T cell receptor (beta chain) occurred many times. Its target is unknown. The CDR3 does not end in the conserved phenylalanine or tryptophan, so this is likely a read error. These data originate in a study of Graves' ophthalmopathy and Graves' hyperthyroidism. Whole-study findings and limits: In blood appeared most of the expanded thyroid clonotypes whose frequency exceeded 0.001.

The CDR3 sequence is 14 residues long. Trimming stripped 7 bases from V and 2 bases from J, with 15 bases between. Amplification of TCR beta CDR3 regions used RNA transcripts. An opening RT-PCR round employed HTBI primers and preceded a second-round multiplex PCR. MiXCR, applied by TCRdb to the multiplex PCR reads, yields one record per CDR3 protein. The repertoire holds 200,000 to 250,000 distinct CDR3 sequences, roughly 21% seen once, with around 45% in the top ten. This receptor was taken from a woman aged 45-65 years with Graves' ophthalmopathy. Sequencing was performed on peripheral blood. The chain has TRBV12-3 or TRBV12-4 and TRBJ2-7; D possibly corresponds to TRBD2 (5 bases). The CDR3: CASTPDGKTYEQYL. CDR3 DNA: TGTGCCAGCACCCCCGACGGGAAGACCTACGAGCAGTACCTC.